The sequence of this TCR beta chain was determined in a study of cytotoxic CD8 clonotypes in ibrutinib-treated CLL. Study-wide context: The average sample held roughly 250,000 productive templates and approximately 93,000 productive rearrangements. Regarding the study as a whole: A difference in sampling times existed between sustained-remission and progressing patients. Measured clonality at baseline was greater than in age-matched healthy donors and tracked with circulating CD8+ T-cell counts.

Germline trimming cut 3 bases from V and 7 bases from J; bases unmatched to any gene: 8. The V gene's germline CDR1 is SGHTA and CDR2 FQGNSA. The CDR3 is 14 amino acids. Comments on this clone: The target antigen is unknown.

Profiled with immunoSEQ multiplex PCR; TCRdb holds only in-frame clones, not every one. This table has about 300,000 clones, roughly four fifths appearing once. Frozen PBMC stocks contributed approximately 2.1 micrograms of genomic DNA to the TCR beta libraries. The chain recombines TRBV7-2 with TRBJ2-7; 8 bases line up with TRBD1. The source is a human donor with chronic lymphocytic leukemia. Sequenced material: PBMCs, taken at disease progression, from a patient treated with ibrutinib. CDR3 sequence reads: CASSFDRGNVEQYF. The CDR3 DNA sequence: TGTGCCAGCAGCTTCGACAGGGGTAACGTGGAGCAGTACTTC.